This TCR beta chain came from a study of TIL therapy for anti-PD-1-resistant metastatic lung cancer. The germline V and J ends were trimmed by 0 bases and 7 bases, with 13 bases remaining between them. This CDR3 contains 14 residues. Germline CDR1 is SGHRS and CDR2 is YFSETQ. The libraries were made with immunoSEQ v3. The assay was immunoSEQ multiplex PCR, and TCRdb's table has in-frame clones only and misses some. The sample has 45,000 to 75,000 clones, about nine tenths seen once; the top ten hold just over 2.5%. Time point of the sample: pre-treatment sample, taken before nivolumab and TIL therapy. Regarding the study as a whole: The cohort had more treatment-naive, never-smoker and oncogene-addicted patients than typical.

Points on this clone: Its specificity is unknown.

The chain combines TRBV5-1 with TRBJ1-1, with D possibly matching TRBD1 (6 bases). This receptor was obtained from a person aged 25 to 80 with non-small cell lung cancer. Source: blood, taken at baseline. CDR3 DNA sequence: TGCGCCAGCAGCTTGGAAATCCAGACAGGTGAAGCTTTCTTT. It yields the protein CASSLEIQTGEAFF.